The 11 T cell receptor beta chains presented below share a single source sample, sequenced in a study of blood T cells in healthy people across ages. With a J-beta primer mix and a sample-barcoded 5' primer, a second PCR ran about 7 to 12 cycles. TCRdb called the 5' RACE reads again in MiXCR, with one record for every CDR3 protein. The sample carries over a million distinct CDR3 sequences, roughly 45% recorded once. Sequencing was carried out using blood. The receptor set was obtained from a woman aged 60-75 years in good health.

The rearrangement joins TRBV4-1 to TRBJ2-1, with 9 positions matching TRBD2. The CDR3 runs to 15 residues. The V and J ends lost 0 bases and 6 bases, in that order; junction bases with no gene match: 3. Germline assignment: CDR1 MGHRA and CDR2 YSYEKL. The CDR3 coding sequence is TGCGCCAGCAGCCAAGACCCTAGCGGGATCAATGAGCAGTTCTTC. Amino acids: CASSQDPSGINEQFF.

This clonotype was observed a handful of times. The chain couples TRBV20-1 to TRBJ2-1; 9 nucleotides line up with TRBD2. The CDR3 has 18 residues. V shed 4 bases and J 1 base; nucleotides not matched to a gene: 14. Looked up from germline, CDR1 is DFQATT and CDR2 is SNEGSKA (reference sequence). The DNA of the CDR3 is TGCAGTGCTACCGGGACCGGACTAGCGCTAAAGTCCTACAATGAGCAGTTCTTC. Translating gives CSATGTGLALKSYNEQFF.

This clonotype has only a few counts. The rearrangement joins TRBV9 to TRBJ2-3; 7 bases map to TRBD1. The CDR3 has 15 amino acids. The germline V gene encodes CDR1 SGDLS and CDR2 YYNGEE. Trimming at V came to 4 bases and at J to 0 bases, leaving 5 bases not matched to a gene. The CDR3 here is CASSPRGQSTDTQYF. As DNA, the CDR3 is TGTGCCAGCAGCCCCCGGGGACAGAGCACAGATACGCAGTATTTT.

This clonotype was found a few times. The chain carries TRBV27 and TRBJ2-4; 8 bases line up with TRBD2. The DNA end is more similar to TRBJ2-7, so the J call may be wrong. The CDR3 extends over 14 amino acids. Looked up from germline, CDR1 is MNHEY and CDR2 is SMNVEV (reference sequence). Written as DNA, the CDR3 is TGTGCCAGCAGTCCCCAAGCGGGGGCGGCCGAGCAGTACTTC. Its translation: CASSPQAGAAEQYF.

This clonotype was found a few times. The genes are TRBV5-1 and TRBJ2-5; 7 bases align to TRBD2. The J call is doubtful: the DNA matches TRBJ2-4 better. The CDR3 has 16 residues. Per the germline V gene, CDR1 is SGHRS and CDR2 is YFSETQ. The CDR3 sequence: CASSLGGSTAKNIQYF. The CDR3, as DNA: TGCGCCAGCAGCTTAGGCGGGAGTACAGCCAAAAACATTCAGTACTTC.

The chain combines TRBV5-1 with TRBJ2-5; a possible D gene is TRBD2 (6 bases). V was cut by 3 bases and J by 9 bases, with 12 bases left in between. In germline, CDR1 is SGHRS, CDR2 YFSETQ. The CDR3 runs 12 residues. The CDR3 loop is CASSSGWEAQYF. As DNA, the CDR3 is TGCGCCAGCAGCTCCGGTTGGGAGGCCCAGTACTTC.

This clonotype occurred once. The J gene is TRBJ1-1, the V gene TRBV11-2; D unclear. Germline CDR1 reads SGHAT; CDR2 reads FQNNGV. CDR3 size: 12 residues. Trimming shortened V by 5 bases and J by 3 bases, and 7 bases separated the two germline ends. The CDR3 protein is CASSVSDTEAFF. Here the CDR3 DNA reads TGTGCCAGCAGCGTATCGGACACTGAAGCTTTCTTT.

This clonotype was seen a handful of times. This chain joins TRBV12-5 and TRBJ1-5; D remains unclear. Deletions cut 6 bases from V and 7 bases from J, with 16 bases between. This CDR3 region has 14 residues. In germline, CDR1 is LGHNT, CDR2 FRNRAP. CDR3 nucleotides: TGTGCTAGTGGCCCCATAAGGGCCTACCAGCCCCAGCATTTT. This encodes CASGPIRAYQPQHF.

The chain carries TRBV5-1 and TRBJ1-4; D is unresolved. V lost 1 base and J lost 0, with 7 bases in between. This CDR3 has 15 residues. Germline V gene lookup returns CDR1 SGHRS and CDR2 YFSETQ. The CDR3 coding sequence is TGCGCCAGCAGCTTGATGGGATCAACTAATGAAAAACTGTTTTTT. This encodes CASSLMGSTNEKLFF. The full variable domain, rest sourced from reference TRBV5-1 and TRBJ1-4, is KAGVTQTPRYLIKTRGQQVTLSCSPISGHRSVSWYQQTPGQGLQFLFEYFSETQRNKGNFPGRFSGRQFSNSRSEMNVSTLELGDSALYLCASSLMGSTNEKLFFGSGTQLSVL.

This clonotype was seen a few times. The CDR3 nucleotides are TGTGCCAGCAGTTGGGACACAGGGTTTGGCAATGAGCAGTTCTTC. Amino acids: CASSWDTGFGNEQFF. V gene TRBV6-6 combines with J gene TRBJ2-1, with a possible D match to TRBD1 (6 bases). Per the germline V gene, CDR1 is MNHNY and CDR2 is SVGAGI (reference sequence). The CDR3 loop spans 15 amino acids. Trimming removed 4 bases from V and 6 bases from J, with 16 bases in between.

The gene calls are TRBV9 and TRBJ2-3, with D tentatively TRBD1 (6 bases). With 0 bases removed from V and 6 bases from J, the gap between germline ends came to 11 bases. Germline CDR1 SGDLS, CDR2 YYNGEE. The CDR3 length is 14 residues. DNA of the CDR3: TGTGCCAGCAGCGTAGAGGGGACAACCGATACGCAGTATTTT. Translation: CASSVEGTTDTQYF.